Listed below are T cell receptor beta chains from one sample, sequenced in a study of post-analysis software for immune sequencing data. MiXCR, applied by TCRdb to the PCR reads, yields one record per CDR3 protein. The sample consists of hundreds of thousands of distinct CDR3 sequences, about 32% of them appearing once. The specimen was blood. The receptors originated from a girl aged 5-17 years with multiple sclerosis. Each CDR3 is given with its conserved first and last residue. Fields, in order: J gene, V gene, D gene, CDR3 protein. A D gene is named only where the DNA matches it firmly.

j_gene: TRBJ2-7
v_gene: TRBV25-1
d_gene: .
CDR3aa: CASSEWGEGSHGQYF

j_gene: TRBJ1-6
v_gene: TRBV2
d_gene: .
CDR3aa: CASSVVSPLHF

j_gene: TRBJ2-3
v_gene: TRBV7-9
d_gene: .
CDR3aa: CASSPRVPLSTDTQYF

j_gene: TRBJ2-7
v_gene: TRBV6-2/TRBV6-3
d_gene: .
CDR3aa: CASSGDFGGDEQYF

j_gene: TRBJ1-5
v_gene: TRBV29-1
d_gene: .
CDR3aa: CSVEGVQGQPQHF

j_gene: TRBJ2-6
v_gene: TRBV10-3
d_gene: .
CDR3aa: CAISPRVGGSGANVLTF

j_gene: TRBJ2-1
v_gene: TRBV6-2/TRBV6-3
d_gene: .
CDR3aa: CASSYYHEQFF

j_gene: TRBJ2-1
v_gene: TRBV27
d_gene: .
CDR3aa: CASRKDIGGAPYNEQFF

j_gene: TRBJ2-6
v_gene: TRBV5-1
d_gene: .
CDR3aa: CASSLGWSGANVLTF

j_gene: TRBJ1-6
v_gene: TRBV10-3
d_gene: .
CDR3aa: CAISAGQHHSPPHF

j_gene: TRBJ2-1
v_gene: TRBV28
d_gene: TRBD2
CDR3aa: CASSLWVAGASNEQFF

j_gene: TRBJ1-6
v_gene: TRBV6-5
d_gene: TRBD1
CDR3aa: CASSASGQGNSPLHF

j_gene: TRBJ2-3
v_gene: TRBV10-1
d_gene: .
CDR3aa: CASSEPGRSDTQYF

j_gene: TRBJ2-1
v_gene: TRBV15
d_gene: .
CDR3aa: CAASRDNGVYNEQFF

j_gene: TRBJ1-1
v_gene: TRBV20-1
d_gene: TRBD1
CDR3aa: CSARGLQGAHTEAFF

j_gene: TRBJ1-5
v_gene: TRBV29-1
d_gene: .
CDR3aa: CSAASGGGQPQHF

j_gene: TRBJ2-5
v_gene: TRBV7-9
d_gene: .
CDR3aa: CASSHHTEPETQYF

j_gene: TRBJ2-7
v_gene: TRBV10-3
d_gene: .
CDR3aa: CAISESVSYEQYF

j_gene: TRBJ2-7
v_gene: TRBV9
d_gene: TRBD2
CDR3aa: CASSVAAGFSYEQYF

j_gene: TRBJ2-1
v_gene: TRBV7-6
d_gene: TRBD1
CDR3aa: CASSLAWGQGNEQFF

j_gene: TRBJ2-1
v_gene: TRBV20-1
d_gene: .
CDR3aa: CSARVPHGGGRGEQFF

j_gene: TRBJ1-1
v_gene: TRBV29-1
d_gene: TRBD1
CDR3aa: CSAGTGLNTEAFF

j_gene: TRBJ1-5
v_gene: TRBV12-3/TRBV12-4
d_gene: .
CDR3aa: CASRPEVNQPQHF

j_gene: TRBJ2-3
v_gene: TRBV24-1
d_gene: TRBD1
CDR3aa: CATSDEGQGKSDTQYF

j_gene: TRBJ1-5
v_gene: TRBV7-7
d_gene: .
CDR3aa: CASSLAGRGQPQHF

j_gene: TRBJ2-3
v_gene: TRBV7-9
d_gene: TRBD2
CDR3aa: CASSLDPPPPGGGHTDTQYF

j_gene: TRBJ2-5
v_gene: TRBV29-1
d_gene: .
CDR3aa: CSAEARRGETQYF

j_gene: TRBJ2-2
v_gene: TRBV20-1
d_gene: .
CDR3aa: CSASALSAGFYSGELFF

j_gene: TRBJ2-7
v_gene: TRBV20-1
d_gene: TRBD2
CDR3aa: CSATGTSGISNEQYF

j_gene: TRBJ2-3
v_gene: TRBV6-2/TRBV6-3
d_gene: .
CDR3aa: CASSDRRPSTDTQYF

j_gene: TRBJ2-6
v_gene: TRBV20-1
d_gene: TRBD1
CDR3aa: CSARDWGTGKLSGANVLTF

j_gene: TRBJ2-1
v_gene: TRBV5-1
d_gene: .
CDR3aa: CASSPGVSGVSYNEQFF

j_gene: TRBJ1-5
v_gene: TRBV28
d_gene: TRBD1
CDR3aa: CASSLMTGTENQPQHF

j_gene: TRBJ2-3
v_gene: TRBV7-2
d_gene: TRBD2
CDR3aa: CASSFSGGWTDTQYF

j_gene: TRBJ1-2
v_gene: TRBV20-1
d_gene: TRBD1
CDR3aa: CSARDRPVVTRDRGYGYTF

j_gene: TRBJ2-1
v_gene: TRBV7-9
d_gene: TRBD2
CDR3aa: CASSWNGRIAYNEQFF

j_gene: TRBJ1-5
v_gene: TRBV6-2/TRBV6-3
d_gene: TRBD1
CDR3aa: CASSYSRTGLQPQHF

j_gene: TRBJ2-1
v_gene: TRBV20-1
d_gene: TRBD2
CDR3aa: CSARPETSSDDEQFF

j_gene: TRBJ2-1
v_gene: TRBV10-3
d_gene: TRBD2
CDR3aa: CAIKSEGLAGVYNEQFF

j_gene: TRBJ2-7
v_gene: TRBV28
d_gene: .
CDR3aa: CASREPPLYEQYF

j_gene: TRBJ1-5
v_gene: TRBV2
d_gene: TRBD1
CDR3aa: CASSRDRGTQPQHF

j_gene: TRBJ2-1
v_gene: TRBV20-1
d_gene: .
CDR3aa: CSAREIADNNEQFF

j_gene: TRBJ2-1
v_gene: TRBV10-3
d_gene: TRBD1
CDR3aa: CAISGDRAPYNEQFF

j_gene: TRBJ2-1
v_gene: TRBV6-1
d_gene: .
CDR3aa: CASGFGPGNYNEQFF

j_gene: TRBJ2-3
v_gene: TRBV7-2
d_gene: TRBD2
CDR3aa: CASTPSGGFPDTQYF

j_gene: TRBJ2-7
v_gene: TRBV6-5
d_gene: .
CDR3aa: CASSPLELYEQYF

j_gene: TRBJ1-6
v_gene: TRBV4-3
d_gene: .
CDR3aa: CASSHNRETGTSPLHF

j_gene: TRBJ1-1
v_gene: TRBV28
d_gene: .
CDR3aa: CASSFRTEAFF

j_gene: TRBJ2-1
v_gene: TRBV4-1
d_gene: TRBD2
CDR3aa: CASSQVWLAGGYNEQFF

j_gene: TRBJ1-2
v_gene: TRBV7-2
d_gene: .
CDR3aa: CASSSDGVGYGYTF

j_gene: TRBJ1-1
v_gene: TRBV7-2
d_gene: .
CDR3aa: CASSPPLGTAAWTEAFF

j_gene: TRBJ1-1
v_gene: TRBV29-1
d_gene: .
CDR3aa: CSVGVQANTEAFF

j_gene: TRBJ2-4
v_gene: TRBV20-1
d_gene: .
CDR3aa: CSGGRVAKNIQYF

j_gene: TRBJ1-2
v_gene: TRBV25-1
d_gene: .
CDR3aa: CASSEFRGGPNYGYTF

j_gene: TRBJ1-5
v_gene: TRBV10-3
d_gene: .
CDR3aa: CAISDGGHNQPQHF

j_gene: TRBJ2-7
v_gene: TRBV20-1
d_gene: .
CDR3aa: CSARGQATYEQYF

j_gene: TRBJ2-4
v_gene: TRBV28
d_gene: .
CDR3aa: CASSLYTGLVKNIQYF

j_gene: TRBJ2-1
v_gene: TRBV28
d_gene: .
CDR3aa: CASSSPGDIAYNEQFF

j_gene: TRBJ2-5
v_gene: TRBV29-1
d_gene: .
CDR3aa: CSVSPPAVQETQYF

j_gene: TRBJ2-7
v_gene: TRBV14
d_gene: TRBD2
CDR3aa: CASSRGLAGWEQYF